The 10 T cell receptor beta chains listed next were all sequenced from one sample in a study of cytomegalovirus exposure and HLA in healthy donors (TCRdb year 2017). Libraries came from the immunoSEQ multiplex PCR assay. For the multiplex PCR, a mixture combining 60 forward primers for TCR Vbeta segments and 13 reverse primers for TCR Jbeta segments was used. Sourced from immuneACCESS, this table was stored by TCRdb with only in-frame sequences that have V and J called. A share of the clones is absent; for the studies checked, an unresolved V gene accounts for under half, and the remainder has no known explanation. For this sample there are 120,000 to 150,000 clones; 76% appear just once. Roughly 1.8% of the sample belongs to the ten largest clones. The sequencing sample was made of PBMCs. The receptor source for this set is a woman between 40 and 55 years old in good health and CMV-seronegative.

The rearrangement links TRBV6-5 to TRBJ2-3; D perhaps matches TRBD2 (6 bases). CDR3 length: 15 residues. Trimming left V 6 bases short and J 3 bases short, with 16 bases between. Germline values: CDR1 MNHEY, CDR2 SVGAGI. This chain's CDR3 is CASSPGPSGTDTQYF. In nucleotides, the CDR3 is TGTGCCAGCAGCCCCGGCCCCAGCGGGACAGATACGCAGTATTTT.

The CDR3 DNA reads as TGTGCCAGCAGTTACGGGCAGGGGGGCCAAGAGACCCAGTACTTC. Encoded protein: CASSYGQGGQETQYF. This chain joins TRBV6-6 and TRBJ2-5; a possible D gene is TRBD1 (7 bases). V was clipped by 2 bases and J by 1 base, with 11 bases between them. Germline values: CDR1 MNHNY, CDR2 SVGAGI (reference sequence). The CDR3 spans 15 residues.

V is TRBV4-1 and J is TRBJ2-1, with 9 bases identical to TRBD2. Germline-derived CDR1 and CDR2 are MGHRA and YSYEKL. This CDR3 is built from 15 residues. Unmatched junction bases numbered 4, after V lost 4 bases and J lost 3 bases. The CDR3 sequence is CASSPSSGVYNEQFF. In DNA, the CDR3 is TGCGCCAGCAGCCCGTCTAGCGGGGTCTACAATGAGCAGTTCTTC.

This clone has only a few counts. V is TRBV6-1 and J is TRBJ1-1, with D perhaps TRBD1 (5 bases). In germline, CDR1 is MNHNS, CDR2 SASEGT. V lost 3 bases, J lost 5 bases, and 16 bases lay in between. This CDR3 region has 15 residues. The CDR3 DNA follows: TGTGCCAGCAGTGAGTCAGGGATGGGTGCGACTGAAGCTTTCTTT. This encodes CASSESGMGATEAFF.

This clone came up a few times. The V gene is TRBV5-4, the J gene TRBJ2-3; 14 bases are shared with TRBD2. Germline lookup yields CDR1 SGHNT and CDR2 YYREEE (reference sequence). Trimming at V came to 4 bases and at J to 4 bases, leaving 5 bases not matched to a gene. The CDR3 covers 16 residues. The CDR3 coding sequence is TGTGCCAGCAGCCAGGGGGGACTAGCGGGAGCAGATACGCAGTATTTT. Translated, it gives CASSQGGLAGADTQYF.

The table lists this clone with a count of one. The rearrangement uses TRBV6-5 and TRBJ1-6; 9 bases match TRBD1. V shed 9 bases and J 14 bases; nucleotides not matched to a gene: 17. Germline values: CDR1 MNHEY, CDR2 SVGAGI. This CDR3 has 15 residues. The CDR3, as DNA: TGTGCCAGTCGACCTGGGGGGACAGGGAAGGAAGCCCTCCACTTT. This encodes CASRPGGTGKEALHF.

The sample holds a few counts of this clone. V gene TRBV6-5 combines with J gene TRBJ2-7; unclear D gene. There are 14 residues in the CDR3. Trimming took off 7 bases at V and 6 bases at J, with 19 bases between the two ends. CDR1 MNHEY and CDR2 SVGAGI come from the germline V gene. The CDR3, as DNA: TGTGCCAGCACCCCGACCGAGGCTGTAGGCGAGCAGTACTTC. Translation gives CASTPTEAVGEQYF.

This chain's CDR3 is CASSQWTDYGYTF. CDR3 nucleotides: TGTGCCAGCAGCCAGTGGACAGACTATGGCTACACCTTC. The J gene is TRBJ1-2, the V gene TRBV7-8, with D possibly matching TRBD1 (6 bases). The CDR3 covers 13 residues. Germline V CDR1 and CDR2: SGHVS, FQNEAQ. V was shortened by 5 bases and J by 3 bases, with 10 bases between the two germline ends. Full variable domain (outside the CDR3, taken from reference TRBV7-8 and TRBJ1-2): GAGVSQSPRYKVAKRGQDVALRCDPISGHVSLFWYQQALGQGPEFLTYFQNEAQLDKSGLPSDRFFAERPEGSVSTLKIQRTQQEDSAVYLCASSQWTDYGYTFGSGTRLTVV.

The chain couples TRBV5-6 to TRBJ2-2; D is unclear. CDR1 is SGHDT, CDR2 YYEEEE, per germline. CDR3 size: 15 residues. Trimming left V 1 base short and J 7 bases short, with 14 bases between. The CDR3 coding sequence is TGTGCCAGCAGCTTGAAACTCGCGGATGTCGGGGAGCTGTTTTTT. It encodes CASSLKLADVGELFF.

The chain recombines TRBV7-9 with TRBJ2-4; a possible D gene is TRBD1 (6 bases). V lost 5 bases and J lost 0, with 14 bases in between. Per germline, CDR1 SEHNR and CDR2 FQNEAQ (reference sequence). The CDR3 length is 16 residues. This CDR3 reads CASSTTDSLAKNIQYF. CDR3 sequence (DNA): TGTGCCAGCAGCACAACGGACAGTCTAGCCAAAAACATTCAGTACTTC.